A selection of T cell receptor beta chains follows, all from one sample in a study of blood T cell repertoires in COVID-19. Data came from immunoSEQ multiplex PCR; TCRdb stores just in-frame clones and leaves some out. Altogether more than 100,000 clones are present, 70% to 90% being singletons, with the ten largest covering more than 2%. The material sequenced was peripheral blood. The receptors come from a man between 65 and 85 years old with active COVID-19. The CDR3 runs from the conserved cysteine through the conserved F or W. D genes are given only for firm matches. Part of the rows lack a size; the others show once, few, many or a class for expanded clones.

J: TRBJ2-7
V: TRBV4-2
size: -
D: -
DNA: TGTGCCAGCAGCCAGTCCGGGGTAACCTACGAGCAGTACTTC
CDR3: CASSQSGVTYEQYF

J: TRBJ1-6
V: TRBV5-4
size: -
D: -
DNA: TGTGCCAGCAGCTTGGTTGATGGGACTCCGAATTCACCCCTCCACTTT
CDR3: CASSLVDGTPNSPLHF

J: TRBJ1-1
V: TRBV29-1
size: -
D: -
DNA: TGCAGCGTCCGGGCAGGGAAGGATTCTGAAGCTTTCTTT
CDR3: CSVRAGKDSEAFF

J: TRBJ2-7
V: TRBV5-1
size: -
D: -
DNA: TGCGCCAGCAGCCCGACAGGTTTCTACGAGCAGTACTTC
CDR3: CASSPTGFYEQYF

J: TRBJ1-2
V: TRBV29-1
size: -
D: TRBD1
DNA: TGCAGCGTTGGACAGGGAGCCTATGGCTACACCTTC
CDR3: CSVGQGAYGYTF

J: TRBJ2-4
V: TRBV6-5
size: -
D: TRBD1
DNA: TGTGCCAGCAGTATGCCGGGACAGGCCAAAAACATTCAGTACTTC
CDR3: CASSMPGQAKNIQYF

J: TRBJ2-7
V: TRBV6-2/TRBV6-3
size: -
D: -
DNA: TGTGCCAGCAGTCAGGGTGGCGAGCAGTACTTC
CDR3: CASSQGGEQYF

J: TRBJ1-3
V: TRBV18
size: -
D: -
DNA: TGTGCCAGCTCACCACCGGGAGCGTCTGGAAACACCATATATTTT
CDR3: CASSPPGASGNTIYF

J: TRBJ2-3
V: TRBV7-9
size: -
D: -
DNA: TGTGCCAGCAGCCATAGTAGTAGTCGCACAGATACGCAGTATTTT
CDR3: CASSHSSSRTDTQYF

J: TRBJ2-1
V: TRBV29-1
size: -
D: TRBD1
DNA: TGCAGCGTCGCAGGGGGCGCGAAGGGCAATGAGCAGTTCTTC
CDR3: CSVAGGAKGNEQFF

J: TRBJ2-3
V: TRBV4-1
size: -
D: TRBD2
DNA: TGCGCCAGCAGCCAAGAGGGCGGGAGGAGGACAGATACGCAGTATTTT
CDR3: CASSQEGGRRTDTQYF

J: TRBJ2-3
V: TRBV7-2
size: -
D: TRBD2
DNA: TGTGCCAGCAGCTCGAGCGGGGGCATGACTAGCACAGATACGCAGTATTTT
CDR3: CASSSSGGMTSTDTQYF

J: TRBJ2-7
V: TRBV7-9
size: few
D: -
DNA: TGTGCCAGCAGCTTAGCTCAGGCCTCCTACGAGCAGTACTTC
CDR3: CASSLAQASYEQYF

J: TRBJ2-7
V: TRBV28
size: -
D: -
DNA: TGTGCCAGCAGTCCTCTGGGGAGTTACTACGAGCAGTACTTC
CDR3: CASSPLGSYYEQYF

J: TRBJ1-3
V: TRBV5-4
size: -
D: -
DNA: TGTGCCAGCAGCCAACAGGGAATGACTGGAAACACCATATATTTT
CDR3: CASSQQGMTGNTIYF

J: TRBJ2-1
V: TRBV11-2
size: once
D: -
DNA: TGTGCCAGCAGCTCGGGGACTCGAAAAGAGCAGTTCTTC
CDR3: CASSSGTRKEQFF

J: TRBJ1-5
V: TRBV5-1
size: -
D: TRBD1
DNA: TGCGCCAGCAGCCCGACAGGGGGCAATCAGCCCCAGCATTTT
CDR3: CASSPTGGNQPQHF

J: TRBJ2-7
V: TRBV10-3
size: -
D: TRBD1
DNA: TGTGCCATCAGTTCGACCGGGACAGGGGCGGCGGGAGCCTACTTC
CDR3: CAISSTGTGAAGAYF

J: TRBJ1-1
V: TRBV28
size: -
D: TRBD1
DNA: TGTGCCAGCAGTTTAGGACAGGGGAAAGCTTTCTTT
CDR3: CASSLGQGKAFF

J: TRBJ2-7
V: TRBV28
size: -
D: -
DNA: TGTGCCAGCAGTCCCCCCGGGGCAGGGGTAATGTACGAGCAGTACTTC
CDR3: CASSPPGAGVMYEQYF

J: TRBJ1-1
V: TRBV10-2
size: -
D: -
DNA: TGCGCCAGCAGTGAGTTTTCCGGTGAAGCTTTCTTT
CDR3: CASSEFSGEAFF

J: TRBJ2-3
V: TRBV7-3
size: once
D: TRBD2
DNA: TGTGCCAGCAGCTGGGCCGGGACTACCACAGATACGCAGTATTTT
CDR3: CASSWAGTTTDTQYF

J: TRBJ1-5
V: TRBV5-6
size: -
D: -
DNA: TGTGCCAGCAGCCTGGACGGAGCCTTACCGAATCAGCCCCAGCATTTT
CDR3: CASSLDGALPNQPQHF

J: TRBJ1-2
V: TRBV7-2
size: -
D: TRBD1
DNA: TGTGCCAGCAGCACGCGGACAGGGGGCGGACGTGGCTACACCTTC
CDR3: CASSTRTGGGRGYTF